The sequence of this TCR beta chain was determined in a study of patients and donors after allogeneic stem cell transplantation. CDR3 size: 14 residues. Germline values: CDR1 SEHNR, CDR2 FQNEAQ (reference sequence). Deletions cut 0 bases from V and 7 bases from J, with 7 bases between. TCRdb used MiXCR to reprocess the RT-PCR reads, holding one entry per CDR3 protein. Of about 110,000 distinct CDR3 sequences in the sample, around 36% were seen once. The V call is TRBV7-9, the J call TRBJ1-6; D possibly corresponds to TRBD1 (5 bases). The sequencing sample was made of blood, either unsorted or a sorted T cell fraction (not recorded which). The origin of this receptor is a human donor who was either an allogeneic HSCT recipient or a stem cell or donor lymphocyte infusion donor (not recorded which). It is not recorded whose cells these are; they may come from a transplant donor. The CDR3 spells CASSLATGNSPLHF. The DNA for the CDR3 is TGTGCCAGCAGCTTAGCTACAGGAAATTCACCCCTCCACTTT. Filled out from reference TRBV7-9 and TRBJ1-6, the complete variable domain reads DTGVSQNPRHKITKRGQNVTFRCDPISEHNRLYWYRQTLGQGPEFLTYFQNEAQLEKSRLLSDRFSAERPKGSFSTLEIQRTEQGDSAMYLCASSLATGNSPLHFGNGTRLTVT.